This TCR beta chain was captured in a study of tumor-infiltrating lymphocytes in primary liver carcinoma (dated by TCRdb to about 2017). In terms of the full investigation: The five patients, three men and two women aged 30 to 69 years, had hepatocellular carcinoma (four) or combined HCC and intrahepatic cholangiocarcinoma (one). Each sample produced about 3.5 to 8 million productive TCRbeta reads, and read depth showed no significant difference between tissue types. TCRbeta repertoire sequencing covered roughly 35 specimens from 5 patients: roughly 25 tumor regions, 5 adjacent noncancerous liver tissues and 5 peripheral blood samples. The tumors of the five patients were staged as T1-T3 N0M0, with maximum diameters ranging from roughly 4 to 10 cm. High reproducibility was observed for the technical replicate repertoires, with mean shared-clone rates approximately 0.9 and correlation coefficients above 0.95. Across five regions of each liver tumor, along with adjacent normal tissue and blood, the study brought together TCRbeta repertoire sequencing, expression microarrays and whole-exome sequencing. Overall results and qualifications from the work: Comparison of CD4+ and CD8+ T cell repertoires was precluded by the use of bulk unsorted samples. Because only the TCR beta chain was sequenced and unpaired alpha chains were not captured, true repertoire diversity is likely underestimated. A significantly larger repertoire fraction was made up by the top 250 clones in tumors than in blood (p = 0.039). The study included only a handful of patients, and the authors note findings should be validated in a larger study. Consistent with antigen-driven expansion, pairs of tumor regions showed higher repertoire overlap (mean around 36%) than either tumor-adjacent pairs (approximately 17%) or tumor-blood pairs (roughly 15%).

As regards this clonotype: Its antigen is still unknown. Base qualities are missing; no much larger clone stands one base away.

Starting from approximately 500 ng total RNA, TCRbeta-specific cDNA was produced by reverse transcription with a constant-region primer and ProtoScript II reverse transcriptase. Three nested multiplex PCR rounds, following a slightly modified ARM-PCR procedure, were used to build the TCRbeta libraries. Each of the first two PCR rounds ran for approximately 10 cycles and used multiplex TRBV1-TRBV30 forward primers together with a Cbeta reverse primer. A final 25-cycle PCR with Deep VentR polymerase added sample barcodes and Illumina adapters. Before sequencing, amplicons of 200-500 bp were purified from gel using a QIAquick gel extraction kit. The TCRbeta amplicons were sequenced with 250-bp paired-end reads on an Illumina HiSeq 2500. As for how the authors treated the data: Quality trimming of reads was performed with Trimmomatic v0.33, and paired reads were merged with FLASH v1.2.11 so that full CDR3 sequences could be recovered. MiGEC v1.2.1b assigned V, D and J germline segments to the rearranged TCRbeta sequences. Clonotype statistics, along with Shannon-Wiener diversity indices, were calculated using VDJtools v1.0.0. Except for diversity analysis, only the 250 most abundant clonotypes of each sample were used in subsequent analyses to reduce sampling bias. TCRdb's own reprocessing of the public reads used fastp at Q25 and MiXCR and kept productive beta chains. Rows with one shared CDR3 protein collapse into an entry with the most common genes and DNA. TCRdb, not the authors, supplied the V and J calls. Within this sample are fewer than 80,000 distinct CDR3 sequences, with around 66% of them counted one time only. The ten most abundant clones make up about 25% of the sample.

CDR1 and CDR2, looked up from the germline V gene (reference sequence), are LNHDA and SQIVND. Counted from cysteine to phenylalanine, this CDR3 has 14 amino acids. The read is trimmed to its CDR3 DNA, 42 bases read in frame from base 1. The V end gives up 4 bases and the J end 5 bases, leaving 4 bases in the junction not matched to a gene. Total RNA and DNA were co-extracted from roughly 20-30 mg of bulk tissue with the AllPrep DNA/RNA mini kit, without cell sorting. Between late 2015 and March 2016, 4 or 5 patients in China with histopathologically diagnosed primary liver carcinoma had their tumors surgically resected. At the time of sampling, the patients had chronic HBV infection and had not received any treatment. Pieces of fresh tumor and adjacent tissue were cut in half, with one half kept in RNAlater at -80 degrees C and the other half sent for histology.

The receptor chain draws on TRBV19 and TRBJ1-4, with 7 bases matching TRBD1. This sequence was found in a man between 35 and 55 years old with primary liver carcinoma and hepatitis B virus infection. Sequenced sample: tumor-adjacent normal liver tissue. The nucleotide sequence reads TGTGCCAGTAGTACGACAGGGTTCAATGAAAAACTGTTTTTT. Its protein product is CASSTTGFNEKLFF.